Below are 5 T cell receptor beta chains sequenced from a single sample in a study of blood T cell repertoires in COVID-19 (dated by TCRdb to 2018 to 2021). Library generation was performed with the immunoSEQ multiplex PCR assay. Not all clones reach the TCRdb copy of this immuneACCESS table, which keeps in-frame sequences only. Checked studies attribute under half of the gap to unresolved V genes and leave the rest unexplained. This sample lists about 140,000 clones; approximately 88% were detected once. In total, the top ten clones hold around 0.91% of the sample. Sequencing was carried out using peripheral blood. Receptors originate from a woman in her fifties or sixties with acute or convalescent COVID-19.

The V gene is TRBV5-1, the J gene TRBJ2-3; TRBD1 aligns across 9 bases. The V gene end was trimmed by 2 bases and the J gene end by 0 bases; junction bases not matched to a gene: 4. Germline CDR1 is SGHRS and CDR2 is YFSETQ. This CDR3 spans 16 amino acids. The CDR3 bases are TGCGCCAGCAGCTTTGGGACAGGGCTAAGCACAGATACGCAGTATTTT. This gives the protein CASSFGTGLSTDTQYF.

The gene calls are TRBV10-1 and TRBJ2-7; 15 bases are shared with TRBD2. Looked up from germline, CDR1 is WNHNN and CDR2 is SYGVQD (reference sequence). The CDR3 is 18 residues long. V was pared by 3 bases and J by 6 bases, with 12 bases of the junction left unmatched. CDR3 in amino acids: CASSDRTSGGAVGSEQYF. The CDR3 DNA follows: TGCGCCAGCAGTGATCGGACTAGCGGGGGGGCCGTGGGGTCCGAGCAGTACTTC.

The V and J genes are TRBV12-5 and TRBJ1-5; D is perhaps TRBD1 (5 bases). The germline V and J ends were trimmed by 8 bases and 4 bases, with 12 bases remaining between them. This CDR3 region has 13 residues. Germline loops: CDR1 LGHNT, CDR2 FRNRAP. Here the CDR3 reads CASTGGVNQPQHF. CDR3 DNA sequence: TGTGCTAGTACGGGAGGGGTTAATCAGCCCCAGCATTTT.

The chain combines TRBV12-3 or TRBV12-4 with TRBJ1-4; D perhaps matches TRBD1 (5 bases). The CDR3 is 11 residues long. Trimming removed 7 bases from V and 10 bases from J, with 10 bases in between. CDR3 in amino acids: CASTNGAKLFF. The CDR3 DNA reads TGTGCCAGCACCAATGGGGCAAAACTGTTTTTT.

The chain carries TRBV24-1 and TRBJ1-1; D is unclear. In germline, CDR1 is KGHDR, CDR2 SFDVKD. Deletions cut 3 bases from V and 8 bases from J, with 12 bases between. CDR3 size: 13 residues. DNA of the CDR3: TGTGCCACCAGTGATCTTCTACAGACGGAAGCTTTCTTT. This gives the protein CATSDLLQTEAFF.